This entry features one T cell receptor (beta chain) sequence. Its antigen is not known. Documented time point: pre-treatment sample, taken before nivolumab and TIL therapy. V was clipped by 4 bases and J by 7 bases, with 17 bases between them. The CDR3 is made up of 15 amino acids. Germline CDR1 is SGHRS and CDR2 is YFSETQ. These data belong to a study of TIL therapy for anti-PD-1-resistant metastatic lung cancer. Study context: Progressing patients received lymphodepletion, expanded TIL infusion and IL-2. Median tumor PD-L1 proportion score was approximately 6.3%. Tumors carried a median about 1.5 non-synonymous mutations per megabase.

General observations from the study: Infused TIL clonotypes partially replaced the baseline blood repertoire, then decayed over months.

The libraries were made with immunoSEQ v3. The assay was immunoSEQ multiplex PCR, and TCRdb's table has in-frame clones only and misses some. The profile shows tens of thousands of clones, around 80% of them singletons. The source material was blood, sampled at baseline. This chain connects TRBV5-1 to TRBJ1-4; the D gene is possibly TRBD1 (5 bases). This TCR was sampled from a woman between 30 and 85 years old with non-small cell lung cancer. The CDR3 reads CASSLGSGRGEKLFF. The CDR3 DNA reads as TGCGCCAGCAGCCTAGGGTCAGGGAGGGGTGAAAAACTGTTTTTT.